Shown below are 28 T cell receptor beta chains from a single sample sequenced in a study of cytomegalovirus exposure and HLA in healthy donors. With 60 Vbeta and 13 Jbeta primers, the PCR was carried out. Assay: immunoSEQ multiplex PCR; the TCRdb copy retains only in-frame clones and omits some. The sample carries about 140,000 clones, about four fifths recorded once. The sequencing input was PBMCs. These receptors were taken from a man aged 35 to 55 in good health and CMV-seropositive.

The chain has TRBV7-8 and TRBJ1-5; no definite D call. V gave up 2 bases and J gave up 1 base, with 6 bases separating them. CDR3 length equals 14 residues. Germline V gene lookup returns CDR1 SGHVS and CDR2 FQNEAQ. The CDR3 nucleotides read TGTGCCAGCAGCTTATCACTGAGCAATCAGCCCCAGCATTTT. Protein sequence: CASSLSLSNQPQHF.

Here the CDR3 reads CASSYSGEGEQYF. For the CDR3, the DNA is TGTGCCAGCAGCTACTCAGGCGAAGGCGAGCAGTACTTC. V gene TRBV7-6 combines with J gene TRBJ2-7; D gene uncertain. The CDR3 totals 13 residues. In germline, CDR1 is SGHVS, CDR2 FNYEAQ. V gave up 4 bases and J gave up 6 bases, with 13 bases separating them.

This clone was observed a single time. CDR3 sequence (DNA): TGTGCCAGCAGTCCCGAGGGAAACTATGGCTACACCTTC. Translating it yields CASSPEGNYGYTF. The rearrangement uses TRBV2 and TRBJ1-2; D unresolved. V was shortened by 5 bases and J by 2 bases, with 9 bases between the two germline ends. Germline V gene sequence: CDR1 SNHLY, CDR2 FYNNEI. This CDR3 has 13 amino acids.

The V gene is TRBV5-4, the J gene TRBJ1-2; tentatively, D is TRBD1 (5 bases). The CDR3 length is 14 residues. CDR1 SGHNT and CDR2 YYREEE come from the germline V gene (reference sequence). V was pared by 1 base and J by 8 bases, with 15 bases between. The CDR3 loop is CASSLWAGTGGYTF. The CDR3 bases are TGTGCCAGCAGCTTGTGGGCAGGCACAGGCGGCTACACCTTC.

This clone was observed a handful of times. V and J are TRBV4-1 and TRBJ2-1; 11 nucleotides line up with TRBD2. CDR1 and CDR2 from the germline V gene are MGHRA and YSYEKL. V gave up 3 bases and J gave up 8 bases; unmatched junction bases: 12. The CDR3 is 17 amino acids. In nucleotides, the CDR3 is TGCGCCAGCAGCCACCCCCAACTAGCGGGAGTCCGCGATGAGCAGTTCTTC. This encodes CASSHPQLAGVRDEQFF.

This clone was seen a handful of times. This chain connects TRBV5-1 to TRBJ2-7; D call uncertain. The V end was cut by 0 bases, the J end by 0 bases, with 10 bases between. This CDR3 contains 15 residues. CDR1 is SGHRS and CDR2 is YFSETQ in the germline V gene. In nucleotides, the CDR3 is TGCGCCAGCAGCTTGGGGGCTCCACCCTCCTACGAGCAGTACTTC. It yields the protein CASSLGAPPSYEQYF.

The CDR3 nucleotides read TGCGCCAGCAGCGCAAGACTAGTCGGTCCTTTAGATACGCAGTATTTT. Translated, it gives CASSARLVGPLDTQYF. The chain is built from TRBV5-1 and TRBJ2-3; maybe TRBD2 (6 bases). The CDR3 totals 16 residues. CDR1 and CDR2 (germline): SGHRS, YFSETQ. Trimming left V 4 bases short and J 5 bases short, with 20 bases between.

The chain uses TRBV25-1 and TRBJ2-1; 11 bases line up with TRBD2. Germline trimming cut 6 bases from V and 5 bases from J; bases unmatched to any gene: 6. CDR3 length equals 15 residues. The V gene's germline CDR1 is MGHDK and CDR2 SYGVNS. The CDR3 protein is CASSALAGVDNEQFF. The DNA of the CDR3 is TGTGCCAGCAGCGCACTAGCGGGAGTAGACAATGAGCAGTTCTTC.

CDR3: CASSWGQGVYEQFF. In DNA form, the CDR3 reads TGTGCCAGCAGCTGGGGACAGGGAGTCTATGAGCAGTTCTTC. This chain links TRBV7-6 with TRBJ2-1; TRBD1 aligns across 9 bases. Germline assignment: CDR1 SGHVS and CDR2 FNYEAQ. The CDR3 is made up of 14 amino acids. The V and J ends lost 4 bases and 8 bases, in that order; junction bases with no gene match: 6.

This clone occurred a few times. A read error may account for a junction end that differs from germline. This chain links TRBV7-9 with TRBJ2-7, with D possibly matching TRBD1 (6 bases). The CDR3 is 13 residues long. Germline values: CDR1 SEHNR, CDR2 FQNEAQ (reference sequence). CDR3 region: CSSSSRGPYEQYF. In DNA form, the CDR3 reads TGTTCCAGCAGCTCCAGGGGCCCCTACGAGCAGTACTTC.

The rearrangement uses TRBV7-2 and TRBJ1-2, with 7 bases lining up with TRBD1. Germline loops: CDR1 SGHTA, CDR2 FQGNSA. Trimming took 4 bases from V and 8 from J; bases not matched to a gene: 13. The CDR3 consists of 15 residues. The CDR3 DNA follows: TGTGCCAGCAGCTCAATTTCCACAGGGGATGAGGGCTACACCTTC. Protein product: CASSSISTGDEGYTF.

The chain is built from TRBV6-7 and TRBJ1-1; D ambiguous. TRBV6-7 is noted as an ORF with a role that remains uncertain. The length of the CDR3 is 13 residues. V lost 8 bases and J 3 bases, leaving 13 bases between the germline ends. CDR3 bases: TGTGCCAGCTCTAGTACCCCCTACACTGAAGCTTTCTTT. It yields the protein CASSSTPYTEAFF.

This rearrangement joins TRBV9 to TRBJ2-2; 9 nucleotides agree with TRBD1. CDR1 is SGDLS, CDR2 YYNGEE, per germline. The CDR3 extends over 15 amino acids. J gave up 5 bases and V 4 bases, and 6 bases lay outside the gene matches. CDR3: CASSLLQGATGELFF. The CDR3 DNA reads as TGTGCCAGCAGCTTACTACAGGGGGCGACCGGGGAGCTGTTTTTT.

The chain has TRBV13 and TRBJ2-3; D is ambiguous. V was clipped by 6 bases and J by 5 bases, with 15 bases between them. Germline CDR1 reads PRHDT; CDR2 reads FYEKMQ (reference sequence). The CDR3 length is 14 residues. The CDR3 DNA reads as TGTGCCAGCAGTTTTACTCTGATCCAAGATACGCAGTATTTT. It is translated as CASSFTLIQDTQYF.

The genes are TRBV2 and TRBJ2-5; TRBD1 matches at 7 bases. This CDR3 comprises 14 residues. Looked up from germline, CDR1 is SNHLY and CDR2 is FYNNEI. The trim removed 6 bases at V and 5 bases at J, leaving 9 bases unmatched. This CDR3 is CASSPQGIGETQYF. DNA for the CDR3: TGTGCCAGCAGCCCACAGGGGATAGGGGAGACCCAGTACTTC.

The count of this clone is one. The J gene is TRBJ2-5, the V gene TRBV5-4; TRBD2 matches at 11 bases. The CDR3 is 17 amino acids. CDR1 and CDR2 from the germline V gene are SGHNT and YYREEE (reference sequence). Trimming removed 0 bases from V and 3 bases from J; junction bases left unmatched: 7. CDR3 in amino acids: CASSLDIGLAGEETQYF. For the CDR3, the DNA is TGTGCCAGCAGCTTGGACATTGGACTAGCGGGCGAAGAGACCCAGTACTTC.

The chain carries TRBV2 and TRBJ1-2, with D unresolved. CDR3 size: 16 residues. Between the trimmed V and J ends, which lost 5 bases and 1 base, there was a span of 17 bases. Germline CDR1 and CDR2: SNHLY and FYNNEI. The CDR3 loop reads CASSRRPDPFNYGYTF. Here the CDR3 DNA reads TGTGCCAGCAGTAGGAGACCCGACCCCTTTAACTATGGCTACACCTTC.

This clone appeared a few times. The J gene is TRBJ1-2, the V gene TRBV27; unclear D gene. In germline, CDR1 is MNHEY, CDR2 SMNVEV (reference sequence). V gave up 6 bases and J gave up 7 bases, with 12 bases separating them. This CDR3 comprises 12 residues. The CDR3 bases are TGTGCCAGCAGAACGGGGAGCAGTGGCTACACCTTC. Amino acid sequence: CASRTGSSGYTF.

The V gene is TRBV5-1, the J gene TRBJ1-1, with a tentative D call TRBD1 (6 bases). V was pared by 4 bases and J by 8 bases, with 15 bases between. The CDR3 spans 13 residues. Germline V gene data show CDR1 as SGHRS and CDR2 as YFSETQ. The CDR3 DNA reads as TGCGCCAGCAGCCTCCTACAGGGCCCGGAAGCTTTCTTT. Protein: CASSLLQGPEAFF.

This clone is a singleton in its sample. This chain joins TRBV4-3 and TRBJ2-7, with D maybe TRBD2 (5 bases). The V end lost 0 bases, the J end lost 0 bases, and 12 bases lay between the germline ends. Germline lookup yields CDR1 LGHNA and CDR2 YSLEER. CDR3 size: 16 residues. Here the CDR3 DNA reads TGCGCCAGCAGCCAAGAGGGAGCGGAGAGCTCCTACGAGCAGTACTTC. Amino acid sequence: CASSQEGAESSYEQYF.

This clone appeared a single time. The CDR3 coding sequence is TGTGCCTGGAGTCCCCCCCAGCGTCCCATATATTTT. It translates to CAWSPPQRPIYF. This rearrangement joins TRBV30 to TRBJ1-3; D is unclear. The CDR3 has 12 amino acids. Between the trimmed V and J ends, which lost 2 bases and 11 bases, there was a span of 13 bases. Germline V gene sequence: CDR1 GTSNPN, CDR2 SVGIG (reference sequence).

Notes on this clone: The junction and the germline gene differ at one end; a read error may be behind it. V is TRBV7-9 and J is TRBJ1-2; TRBD1 matches 7 bases. The CDR3 covers 12 residues. The germline CDR1 and CDR2 sequences are SEHNR and FQNEAQ (reference sequence). As DNA, the CDR3 is TGTTCCAGCAGCGCGACAGGGTTTGGCTACACCTTC. It is translated as CSSSATGFGYTF.

The chain couples TRBV27 to TRBJ2-7, with 7 bases aligning to TRBD1. Per germline, CDR1 MNHEY and CDR2 SMNVEV (reference sequence). This CDR3 is built from 14 residues. With 7 bases clipped from V and 1 base from J, the junction kept 7 bases outside the gene matches. CDR3 sequence reads: CASNKGGGSYEQYF. In nucleotides, the CDR3 is TGTGCCAGCAACAAAGGGGGCGGGTCCTACGAGCAGTACTTC.

To note about this clone: Other nucleotide sequences from this sample produce the same CDR3. The rearrangement links TRBV2 to TRBJ2-7, with D maybe TRBD1 (5 bases). Trimming pared 7 bases from V and 4 bases from J, leaving 11 bases between. Per germline, CDR1 SNHLY and CDR2 FYNNEI. The CDR3 has 12 amino acids. CDR3 region: CASTDSTYEQYF. As DNA, the CDR3 is TGTGCCAGCACCGACAGCACTTACGAGCAGTACTTC.

The rearrangement uses TRBV18 and TRBJ2-1; 9 positions agree with TRBD2. The CDR3 has 13 residues. V dropped 10 bases and J dropped 4; count of bases not matched to a gene: 5. Germline assignment: CDR1 KGHSH and CDR2 LQKENI. The CDR3 region is CANRREGYNEQFF. CDR3 nucleotide sequence: TGTGCCAACCGGCGGGAGGGTTACAATGAGCAGTTCTTC.

This clone turned up a few times. The V and J genes are TRBV7-2 and TRBJ2-7, with TRBD2 identical over 10 bases. Germline V lookup: CDR1 SGHTA, CDR2 FQGNSA. V trimming: 5 bases; J trimming: 7 bases; junction bases outside the gene matches: 11. The CDR3 has 15 amino acids. CDR3 sequence (DNA): TGTGCCAGCAGCCTACTAGCGGGACACACCGGGGAGCAGTACTTC. Encoded protein: CASSLLAGHTGEQYF.

The CDR3 bases are TGTGCCAGCAGTTTAGGCAGGGCTGGCAATCAGCCCCAGCATTTT. Translating gives CASSLGRAGNQPQHF. The chain is built from TRBV27 and TRBJ1-5, with a weak D call TRBD1 (5 bases). V was clipped by 2 bases and J by 2 bases, with 10 bases between them. Germline lookup yields CDR1 MNHEY and CDR2 SMNVEV (reference sequence). This CDR3 comprises 15 residues.

This chain links TRBV7-9 with TRBJ2-1; 8 nucleotides align to TRBD1. The length of the CDR3 is 16 residues. Germline trimming cut 7 bases from V and 8 bases from J; bases unmatched to any gene: 16. Germline loops: CDR1 SEHNR, CDR2 FQNEAQ (reference sequence). The CDR3 reads CASTISRDRGLHEQFF. The CDR3 coding sequence is TGTGCCAGCACCATCAGCCGAGACAGGGGTTTACATGAGCAGTTCTTC. Together with reference TRBV7-9 and TRBJ2-1, the CDR3 gives the full variable domain: DTGVSQNPRHKITKRGQNVTFRCDPISEHNRLYWYRQTLGQGPEFLTYFQNEAQLEKSRLLSDRFSAERPKGSFSTLEIQRTEQGDSAMYLCASTISRDRGLHEQFFGPGTRLTVL.